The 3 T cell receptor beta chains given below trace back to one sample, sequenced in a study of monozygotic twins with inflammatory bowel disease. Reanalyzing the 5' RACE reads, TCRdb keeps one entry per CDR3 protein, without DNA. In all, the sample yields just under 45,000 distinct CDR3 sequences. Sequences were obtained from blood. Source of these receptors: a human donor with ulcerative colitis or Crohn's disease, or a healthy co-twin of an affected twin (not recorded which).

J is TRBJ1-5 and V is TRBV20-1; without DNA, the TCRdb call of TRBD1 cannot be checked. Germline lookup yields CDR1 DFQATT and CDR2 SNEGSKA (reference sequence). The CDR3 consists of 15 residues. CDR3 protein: CSARDGTVSNQPQHF.

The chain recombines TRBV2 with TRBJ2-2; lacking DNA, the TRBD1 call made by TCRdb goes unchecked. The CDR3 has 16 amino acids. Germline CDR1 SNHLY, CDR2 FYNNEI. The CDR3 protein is CASTRTNPEDTGELFF.

The CDR3 reads CSVEMGARTSYNEQFF. The rearrangement joins TRBV29-1 to TRBJ2-1; TCRdb proposes TRBD1, but this gene call is untestable without DNA. Germline CDR1 is SQVTM and CDR2 is ANQGSEA. This CDR3 contains 16 residues.